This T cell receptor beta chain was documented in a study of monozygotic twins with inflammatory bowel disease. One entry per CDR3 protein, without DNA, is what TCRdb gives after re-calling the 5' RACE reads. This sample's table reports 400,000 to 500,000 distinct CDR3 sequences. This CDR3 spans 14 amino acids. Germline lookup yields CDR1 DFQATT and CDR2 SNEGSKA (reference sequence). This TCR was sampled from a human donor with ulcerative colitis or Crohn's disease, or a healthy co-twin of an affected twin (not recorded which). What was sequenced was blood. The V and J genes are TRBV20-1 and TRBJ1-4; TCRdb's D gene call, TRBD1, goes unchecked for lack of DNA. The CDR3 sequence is CSAREPGTIEKLFF.